Below are 29 T cell receptor beta chains sequenced from a single sample in a study of T cells in Graves' hyperthyroidism and ophthalmopathy. Regions amplified from RNA transcripts were the TCR beta CDR3 regions. TCR CDR3 underwent first-round RT-PCR with the HTBI primer set. TCRdb independently ran MiXCR on the multiplex PCR reads; one entry per CDR3 protein. The repertoire has approximately 630,000 distinct CDR3 sequences, under 20% of them found once; the top ten carry about 3.8%. Specimen: blood. The receptors were gathered from a woman aged 25 to 39 with Graves' hyperthyroidism.

J is TRBJ1-6 and V is TRBV6-4, with 10 nucleotides matching TRBD1. The V segment lost 3 bases and the J segment 10 bases; nucleotides outside the gene matches: 9. The CDR3 contains 16 residues. From germline, CDR1 is MRHNA and CDR2 SNTAGT. The CDR3 DNA reads TGTGCCAGCAGTGAAACCGGGACAGGGGAGAGGTCACCCCTCCACTTT. Amino acid sequence: CASSETGTGERSPLHF.

This clonotype has ten or more counts. The gene calls are TRBV12-3 or TRBV12-4 and TRBJ2-5, with a tentative D call TRBD2 (7 bases). Deletions cut 8 bases from V and 4 bases from J, with 17 bases between. This CDR3 comprises 14 residues. This CDR3 reads CASLGGAFRETQYF. CDR3 in DNA: TGTGCCAGCCTAGGGGGGGCTTTTAGAGAGACCCAGTACTTC.

A remark on this clonotype: A much larger clone differs by one base, so this may be a read error. The chain is built from TRBV20-1 and TRBJ2-7; D may be TRBD2 (6 bases). Germline V CDR1 and CDR2: DFQATT, SNEGSKA (reference sequence). The length of the CDR3 is 13 residues. This chain's CDR3 is CSARKAGLYAQYF. The CDR3 DNA is TGCAGTGCTAGGAAGGCGGGACTCTACGCGCAGTACTTC.

This clonotype was seen many times. The chain uses TRBV6-1 and TRBJ2-7; unclear D gene. V gave up 6 bases and J gave up 6 bases, with 15 bases separating them. This CDR3 is 13 amino acids long. Germline V lookup: CDR1 MNHNS, CDR2 SASEGT. The CDR3 reads CASSPLLDSEQYF. The CDR3 coding sequence is TGTGCCAGCAGCCCCTTGCTAGATTCCGAGCAGTACTTC.

CDR3 protein: CASSDSGTSGSGANVLTF. CDR3 in DNA: TGTGCCAGCAGTGACTCGGGGACTAGCGGCTCTGGGGCCAACGTCCTGACTTTC. The gene calls are TRBV6-4 and TRBJ2-6; 11 positions match TRBD2. The CDR3 runs 18 residues. Germline CDR1 MRHNA, CDR2 SNTAGT. The J segment lost 0 bases and the V segment lost 0 bases, leaving 1 base of the junction unmatched.

In DNA form, the CDR3 reads TGCGCCAGCAGCCAAGGTGATTATGGAGGGGAGCAGTACTTC. It is translated as CASSQGDYGGEQYF. This chain uses TRBV4-1 with TRBJ2-7; possibly TRBD2 for D (6 bases). V was clipped by 1 base and J by 7 bases, with 14 bases between them. CDR3 length: 14 residues. The V gene's germline CDR1 is MGHRA and CDR2 YSYEKL.

This clonotype occurred many times. V gene TRBV5-1 combines with J gene TRBJ1-2, with 10 bases matching TRBD1. V trimming: 4 bases; J trimming: 7 bases; junction bases outside the gene matches: 4. CDR1 and CDR2 from the germline V gene are SGHRS and YFSETQ. There are 13 residues in the CDR3. The CDR3 reads CASSPRTGGGYTF. In DNA, the CDR3 is TGCGCCAGCAGCCCTCGGACAGGGGGTGGCTACACCTTC.

This clonotype was counted ten times or more. The chain uses TRBV10-3 and TRBJ1-1, with no clear D. The CDR3 is 11 residues long. V was pared by 4 bases and J by 8 bases, with 8 bases between. Germline assignment: CDR1 ENHRY and CDR2 SYGVKD. The CDR3 sequence: CAISGGGEAFF. The CDR3 DNA reads TGTGCCATCAGTGGGGGTGGAGAAGCTTTCTTT.

With respect to this clonotype: It may be a read error: a sequence one base away is much more abundant. This chain connects TRBV28 to TRBJ2-7; D might be TRBD1 (5 bases). The CDR3 sequence is 15 residues long. Germline CDR1 and CDR2: MDHEN and SYDVKM. V shed 10 bases and J shed 4 bases, with 23 bases lying between them. CDR3 nucleotides: TGTGCCAATAGGGGTGGCCCCCTAGAACTGTACGAGCAGTACTTC. Residues: CANRGGPLELYEQYF.

The CDR3 coding sequence is TGTGCCAGCAGTGAATGGTCTAGCGGGAGAAAAAACATTCAGTACTTC. The encoded protein is CASSEWSSGRKNIQYF. This chain uses TRBV25-1 with TRBJ2-4, with 10 positions matching TRBD2. The germline V gene encodes CDR1 MGHDK and CDR2 SYGVNS. The trim removed 1 base at V and 4 bases at J, leaving 4 bases unmatched. The CDR3 length is 16 residues. Supplemented by reference TRBV25-1 and TRBJ2-4, the full variable domain reads EADIYQTPRYLVIGTGKKITLECSQTMGHDKMYWYQQDPGMELHLIHYSYGVNSTEKGDLSSESTVSRIRTEHFPLTLESARPSHTSQYLCASSEWSSGRKNIQYFGAGTRLSVL.

The chain recombines TRBV7-2 with TRBJ2-7; 10 nucleotides match TRBD2. The CDR3 sequence is 14 residues long. Germline CDR1 SGHTA, CDR2 FQGNSA. With V trimmed by 6 bases and J by 5 bases, 7 bases remained unmatched. CDR3 DNA: TGTGCCAGCAGTCCCCTAGCGGGAGTGCACGAGCAGTACTTC. It codes for CASSPLAGVHEQYF.

This clonotype was found a few times. The rearrangement uses TRBV2 and TRBJ2-2, with 9 bases fitting TRBD2. This CDR3 contains 16 residues. Germline V gene lookup returns CDR1 SNHLY and CDR2 FYNNEI. V was clipped by 6 bases and J by 5 bases; unmatched bases: 10. CDR3 nucleotides: TGTGCCAGCAGGGATAGACTAGCGGACCCTACCGGGGAGCTGTTTTTT. Protein product: CASRDRLADPTGELFF.

This chain uses TRBV10-2 with TRBJ2-7; 9 bases match TRBD1. The CDR3 covers 16 residues. Per germline, CDR1 WSHSY and CDR2 SAAADI. Trimming took 7 bases from V and 4 from J; bases not matched to a gene: 14. CDR3 sequence reads: CASNSGTGNRLYEQYF. In DNA, the CDR3 is TGCGCCAGCAACTCCGGGACAGGGAACCGGCTTTACGAGCAGTACTTC.

About this clonotype itself: A read error is likely, as this CDR3 ends without the conserved phenylalanine or tryptophan. The chain joins TRBV4-2 to TRBJ1-5, with a weak D call TRBD1 (6 bases). Germline V CDR1 and CDR2: LGHNA, YNFKEQ. The CDR3 sequence is 16 residues long. The germline V and J ends were trimmed by 0 bases and 3 bases, with 12 bases remaining between them. CDR3: CASSQEPNRANQPQHL. The CDR3 DNA is TGTGCCAGCAGCCAAGAACCAAACAGGGCCAATCAGCCCCAGCATCTT.

This clonotype has a handful of counts. J is TRBJ2-1 and V is TRBV24-1, with a weak D call TRBD1 (5 bases). Looked up from germline, CDR1 is KGHDR and CDR2 is SFDVKD. Trimming shortened V by 5 bases and J by 4 bases, and 5 bases separated the two germline ends. This CDR3 spans 12 amino acids. The CDR3, as DNA: TGTGCCACCAGTGCAGGGTACAATGAGCAGTTCTTC. It is translated as CATSAGYNEQFF.

CDR3 region: CASSFGTVQETQYF. The CDR3 DNA reads TGCGCCAGCAGTTTTGGGACAGTACAAGAGACCCAGTACTTC. V is TRBV5-1 and J is TRBJ2-5; 7 bases match TRBD1. Trimming removed 5 bases from V and 2 bases from J; junction bases left unmatched: 6. The germline CDR1 and CDR2 sequences are SGHRS and YFSETQ. The CDR3 loop spans 14 amino acids.

This clonotype has at least ten counts. The chain employs TRBV7-3 and TRBJ1-2; 8 bases are a match to TRBD1. The CDR3 covers 14 residues. The V gene end was trimmed by 5 bases and the J gene end by 6 bases; junction bases not matched to a gene: 8. Germline lookup yields CDR1 SGHTA and CDR2 FQGTGA. CDR3 amino acids: CASSPGGDRNGYTF. The CDR3 DNA follows: TGTGCCAGCAGCCCCGGGGGGGACAGGAATGGCTACACCTTC. Using reference TRBV7-3 and TRBJ1-2 for the parts outside the CDR3, the full variable domain is GAGVSQTPSNKVTEKGKYVELRCDPISGHTALYWYRQSLGQGPEFLIYFQGTGAADDSGLPNDRFFAVRPEGSVSTLKIQRTERGDSAVYLCASSPGGDRNGYTFGSGTRLTVV.

This clonotype showed up just once. The J gene is TRBJ2-5, the V gene TRBV27, with D possibly being TRBD2 (6 bases). Germline-derived CDR1 and CDR2 are MNHEY and SMNVEV (reference sequence). The germline V and J ends were trimmed by 8 bases and 2 bases, with 15 bases remaining between them. The CDR3 consists of 14 residues. CDR3 sequence (DNA): TGTGCCAGCTCCACGCCGGCGGGGCAAGAGACCCAGTACTTC. Amino acids: CASSTPAGQETQYF.

This clonotype came up a few times. V gene TRBV18 combines with J gene TRBJ2-1; D is possibly TRBD2 (5 bases). CDR3 size: 17 residues. The V gene's germline CDR1 is KGHSH and CDR2 LQKENI. Trimming took off 3 bases at V and 5 bases at J, with 20 bases between the two ends. The CDR3 region has the DNA TGTGCCAGCTCACCCCTGTCGGGCGGAGGAGGAAACAATGAGCAGTTCTTC. This encodes CASSPLSGGGGNNEQFF.

This clonotype was observed many times. The chain joins TRBV20-1 to TRBJ2-1; D is undetermined. CDR1 is DFQATT, CDR2 SNEGSKA, per germline (reference sequence). V was trimmed by 5 bases and J by 3 bases, leaving 14 bases between them. This CDR3 has 14 amino acids. CDR3 sequence (DNA): TGCAGTGCTGAAGACGGAGCTAGCTACAATGAGCAGTTCTTC. The encoded protein is CSAEDGASYNEQFF.

This clonotype was picked up a small number of times. The genes are TRBV4-1 and TRBJ1-4, with D perhaps TRBD1 (5 bases). Trimming removed 6 bases at V and 5 bases at J, with 25 bases between. This CDR3 spans 18 amino acids. Germline values: CDR1 MGHRA, CDR2 YSYEKL. CDR3 nucleotides: TGCGCCAGCAGACCAACCCAAGAACCGGGACCGCAAAATGAAAAACTGTTTTTT. Translated, it gives CASRPTQEPGPQNEKLFF.

This CDR3 is CASSQDGHEQYF. The CDR3 DNA reads TGTGCCAGCAGCCAAGACGGCCACGAGCAGTACTTC. The V call is TRBV3-1, the J call TRBJ2-7; D gene ambiguous. This CDR3 comprises 12 residues. Trimming removed 0 bases at V and 5 bases at J, with 5 bases between. Per the germline V gene, CDR1 is LGHDT and CDR2 is YNNKEL (reference sequence).

This clonotype was observed many times. This rearrangement joins TRBV28 to TRBJ2-7; 7 bases line up with TRBD1. Germline values: CDR1 MDHEN, CDR2 SYDVKM. CDR3 length equals 13 residues. Germline trimming cut 7 bases from V and 4 bases from J; bases unmatched to any gene: 7. The CDR3 DNA is TGTGCCAGCAACTCGGGACAGATTTACGAGCAGTACTTC. It encodes CASNSGQIYEQYF.

This clonotype was seen repeatedly, ten times or more. V is TRBV28 and J is TRBJ1-6; D not resolved. V dropped 1 base and J dropped 10 bases, with 5 bases sitting between them. Germline V CDR1 and CDR2: MDHEN, SYDVKM. This CDR3 is 12 amino acids long. CDR3 amino acids: CASSLLGSPLHF. CDR3 DNA sequence: TGTGCCAGCAGTTTATTGGGGTCACCCCTCCACTTT.

This clonotype showed up many times. The J gene is TRBJ2-7, the V gene TRBV20-1, with D unresolved. CDR3 size: 13 residues. CDR1 is DFQATT and CDR2 is SNEGSKA in the germline V gene (reference sequence). V gave up 3 bases and J gave up 2 bases, with 11 bases separating them. As DNA, the CDR3 is TGCAGTGCTAGGCCGACAACCGCCTACGAGCAGTACTTC. Translated: CSARPTTAYEQYF.

The V call is TRBV29-1, the J call TRBJ1-1; 7 bases are shared with TRBD1. Looked up from germline, CDR1 is SQVTM and CDR2 is ANQGSEA. V was clipped by 1 base and J by 6 bases; unmatched bases: 5. The CDR3 loop spans 13 amino acids. CDR3 sequence reads: CSVEATGQPEAFF. CDR3 nucleotides: TGCAGCGTTGAAGCAACGGGACAGCCTGAAGCTTTCTTT. Complete variable domain (other parts from reference TRBV29-1 and TRBJ1-1): SAVISQKPSRDICQRGTSLTIQCQVDSQVTMMFWYRQQPGQSLTLIATANQGSEATYESGFVIDKFPISRPNLTFSTLTVSNMSPEDSSIYLCSVEATGQPEAFFGQGTRLTVV.

This clonotype appeared a few times. The J gene is TRBJ1-4, the V gene TRBV25-1; a weak D match, TRBD1 (6 bases). The length of the CDR3 is 14 residues. Trimming took 6 bases from V and 1 from J, leaving 9 bases between them. Germline CDR1 is MGHDK and CDR2 is SYGVNS. Written as DNA, the CDR3 is TGTGCCAGCAGATTGACAGGAACTAATGAAAAACTGTTTTTT. It translates to CASRLTGTNEKLFF.

This clonotype has a count of ten or more. The chain links TRBV7-2 to TRBJ2-5; 7 nucleotides agree with TRBD2. Per germline, CDR1 SGHTA and CDR2 FQGNSA. CDR3 length: 16 amino acids. V shed 1 base and J 4 bases; nucleotides not matched to a gene: 9. CDR3 sequence (DNA): TGTGCCAGCAGCTTAGTTCTAGCGGCCTGGGGAGAGACCCAGTACTTC. It specifies CASSLVLAAWGETQYF.

This clonotype showed up just a few times. This chain's CDR3 is CASSQGRDRGHEQYF. In nucleotides, the CDR3 is TGCGCCAGCAGCCAAGGAAGGGACAGGGGGCACGAGCAGTACTTC. The chain recombines TRBV4-1 with TRBJ2-7, with 12 bases matching TRBD1. The CDR3 has 15 residues. Germline V gives CDR1 MGHRA, CDR2 YSYEKL. V trimming: 1 base; J trimming: 5 bases; junction bases outside the gene matches: 3.